These T cell receptor beta chains were read from a single sample in a study of cytomegalovirus exposure and HLA in healthy donors. Produced via immunoSEQ multiplex PCR; TCRdb's table is partial and in-frame only. The data show 170,000 or so clones, 75% to 90% seen once. What was sequenced was PBMCs. Receptors were obtained from a man between 50 and 59 years old in good health and CMV-seronegative. Each CDR3 is given with its conserved first and last residue. D genes are given only for firm matches. Clone size, where shown, is once, few, many, or a class for clones that have expanded.

TRBV7-9	TRBD1	TRBJ1-2	NA	CASSPTLGQRESSTF	TGTGCCAGCAGCCCAACCTTGGGACAGCGGGAGAGCTCCACCTTC
TRBV18	TRBD2	TRBJ2-1	NA	CASSPPGAGGRDEQFF	TGTGCCAGCTCACCACCAGGGGCGGGAGGGCGAGATGAGCAGTTCTTC
TRBV7-9	TRBD2	TRBJ2-7	few	CASRPKEPSGNSYEQYF	TGTGCCAGCAGGCCTAAGGAGCCTAGCGGGAACTCCTACGAGCAGTACTTC
TRBV21-1	NA	TRBJ1-5	NA	CASSKKDLREPYSSQPQHF	TGTGCCAGCAGCAAAAAAGACCTCAGGGAACCCTATTCTTCTCAGCCCCAGCATTTT
TRBV7-9	NA	TRBJ2-3	NA	CASSLVTTDTQYF	TGTGCCAGCAGCTTAGTAACAACAGATACGCAGTATTTT
TRBV19	TRBD2	TRBJ2-5	NA	CASSDRSGRKKTQYF	TGTGCCAGTAGTGACCGGAGCGGGAGAAAAAAGACCCAGTACTTC
TRBV27	NA	TRBJ1-1	NA	CASSPHRQANTEAFF	TGTGCCAGCAGTCCCCACCGGCAGGCCAACACTGAAGCTTTCTTT
TRBV28	NA	TRBJ1-5	NA	CASSKQGQPQHF	TGTGCCAGCAGCAAGCAGGGTCAGCCCCAGCATTTT
TRBV7-6	NA	TRBJ2-2	NA	CASSSGQSTGELFF	TGTGCCAGCAGTTCGGGACAATCCACCGGGGAGCTGTTTTTT
TRBV6-5	TRBD2	TRBJ2-7	NA	CASRGTRSSYEQYF	TGTGCCAGCAGGGGGACTAGGAGCTCCTACGAGCAGTACTTC
TRBV2	NA	TRBJ1-1	NA	CASSDRGRDEAFF	TGTGCCAGCAGTGATAGGGGCAGGGATGAAGCTTTCTTT
TRBV19	TRBD1	TRBJ1-1	once	CASSADRDTEAFF	TGTGCCAGTAGTGCTGACAGGGACACTGAAGCTTTCTTT
TRBV5-6	NA	TRBJ1-5	NA	CASSLVQGPQHF	TGTGCCAGCAGCTTGGTGCAGGGGCCCCAGCATTTT
TRBV19	NA	TRBJ1-5	NA	CASSPLRLGGLPQHF	TGTGCCAGTAGTCCCCTTCGTTTGGGGGGATTGCCCCAGCATTTT
TRBV7-2	NA	TRBJ1-5	NA	CASSLVTIPGNQPQHF	TGTGCCAGCAGCTTAGTAACAATACCGGGAAATCAGCCCCAGCATTTT
TRBV30	TRBD1	TRBJ1-5	once	CAWSGTGNNQPQHF	TGTGCCTGGAGTGGGACAGGAAACAATCAGCCCCAGCATTTT
TRBV12-5	NA	TRBJ1-2	NA	CASGLAPTGDYGYTF	TGTGCTAGTGGTTTGGCCCCTACGGGGGACTATGGCTACACCTTC
TRBV4-1	TRBD2	TRBJ2-7	NA	CASSQDPGLEAYEQYF	TGCGCCAGCAGCCAAGATCCGGGACTAGAGGCCTACGAGCAGTACTTC
TRBV30	NA	TRBJ1-1	NA	CAWSRQAFTEAFF	TGTGCCTGGAGTAGACAGGCCTTCACTGAAGCTTTCTTT
TRBV18	NA	TRBJ2-5	NA	CASSPGRETQYF	TGTGCCAGCTCACCGGGGAGAGAGACCCAGTACTTC
TRBV6-6	TRBD2	TRBJ2-5	NA	CASSLSGGGAETQYF	TGTGCCAGCAGTCTGAGCGGCGGGGGGGCGGAGACCCAGTACTTC
TRBV5-1	TRBD2	TRBJ2-7	NA	CASSALGGGALYEQYF	TGCGCCAGCAGCGCTTTAGGCGGGGGGGCCCTTTACGAGCAGTACTTC
TRBV18	TRBD2	TRBJ2-5	NA	CASSPILTSGGQTQYF	TGTGCCAGCTCTCCCATCCTGACTAGCGGGGGTCAGACCCAGTACTTC
TRBV21-1	NA	TRBJ2-7	few	CASSKAVVDHEQYF	TGTGCCAGCAGCAAAGCGGTGGTAGATCACGAGCAGTACTTC
TRBV16	NA	TRBJ2-3	once	CASREDSTSTDTQYF	TGTGCCAGCAGAGAGGACAGCACTAGCACAGATACGCAGTATTTT
TRBV9	NA	TRBJ1-4	few	CASSAPGTNEKLFF	TGTGCCAGCAGCGCCCCGGGGACTAATGAAAAACTGTTTTTT
TRBV9	TRBD1	TRBJ1-1	once	CASSARQGAAEAFF	TGTGCCAGCAGCGCACGACAGGGGGCGGCTGAAGCTTTCTTT
TRBV21-1	NA	TRBJ2-3	NA	CASSFPGQGAQTDTQYF	TGTGCCAGCAGTTTCCCGGGACAGGGGGCCCAGACAGATACGCAGTATTTT
TRBV15	TRBD1	TRBJ1-6	NA	CATSRGQGGSPLHF	TGTGCCACCAGCAGAGGACAGGGCGGTTCACCCCTCCACTTT
TRBV19	NA	TRBJ2-6	NA	CASSIVSGFMFSGANVLTF	TGTGCCAGTAGTATTGTCTCGGGATTCATGTTCTCTGGGGCCAACGTCCTGACTTTC
TRBV28	TRBD1	TRBJ2-3	NA	CASSLGAGGKTDTQYF	TGTGCCAGCAGTTTAGGGGCAGGGGGCAAGACAGATACGCAGTATTTT
TRBV19	NA	TRBJ1-4	NA	CASRPRVQNEKLFF	TGTGCCAGTCGCCCTAGAGTTCAGAATGAAAAACTGTTTTTT
TRBV9	TRBD2	TRBJ2-5	once	CASSAMTSGAEGETQYF	TGTGCCAGCAGCGCGATGACTAGCGGGGCCGAGGGGGAGACCCAGTACTTC
TRBV19	NA	TRBJ1-1	few	CASTPWGDMNTEAFF	TGTGCCAGTACCCCCTGGGGCGACATGAACACTGAAGCTTTCTTT
TRBV7-9	TRBD2	TRBJ2-7	NA	CASSLVGPGGPHEQYF	TGTGCCAGCAGCTTAGTTGGGCCGGGAGGGCCCCACGAGCAGTACTTC
TRBV7-3	TRBD1	TRBJ2-1	NA	CASSLRPGRGRYNEQFF	TGTGCCAGCAGCTTACGGCCCGGCAGGGGGCGCTACAATGAGCAGTTCTTC
TRBV11-1	TRBD2	TRBJ2-1	once	CASSSQTSGPYNEQFF	TGTGCCAGCAGCTCTCAGACTAGCGGGCCCTACAATGAGCAGTTCTTC
TRBV7-6	TRBD1	TRBJ2-5	NA	CASSLVGQGQETQYF	TGTGCCAGCAGCTTGGTAGGACAGGGGCAAGAGACCCAGTACTTC
TRBV11-2	TRBD1	TRBJ1-2	NA	CASSTPGQGARGYTF	TGTGCCAGCAGCACCCCGGGACAGGGGGCGCGAGGCTACACCTTC
TRBV6-1	NA	TRBJ1-2	NA	CASRVPGTSNYGYTF	TGTGCCAGCAGGGTACCCGGGACATCTAACTATGGCTACACCTTC
TRBV7-9	TRBD1	TRBJ2-7	NA	CASSPGQVAYEQYF	TGTGCCAGCAGCCCCGGACAGGTCGCCTACGAGCAGTACTTC
TRBV28	TRBD2	TRBJ2-7	once	CASSLVLRGLAGGMYEQYF	TGTGCCAGCAGTTTGGTACTAAGGGGACTAGCGGGAGGGATGTACGAGCAGTACTTC
TRBV5-1	NA	TRBJ1-5	NA	CASSLDGGSNQPQHF	TGCGCCAGCAGCTTGGACGGGGGAAGCAATCAGCCCCAGCATTTT
TRBV18	NA	TRBJ1-3	NA	CASSRPTSNTIYF	TGTGCCAGCTCACGGCCGACAAGCAACACCATATATTTT
TRBV7-9	NA	TRBJ2-1	once	CASSSRGSPYNEQFF	TGTGCCAGCAGCTCGCGGGGATCCCCCTACAATGAGCAGTTCTTC
TRBV4-3	NA	TRBJ1-4	many	CASSQDRTVGGKLFF	TGCGCCAGCAGCCAAGATAGGACAGTTGGCGGAAAACTGTTTTTT
TRBV5-4	TRBD1	TRBJ1-3	NA	CASSLQGENTIYF	TGTGCCAGCAGCTTGCAGGGGGAGAACACCATATATTTT
TRBV5-4	TRBD1	TRBJ1-2	NA	CASSPNPGTADGYTF	TGTGCCAGCAGCCCTAATCCCGGGACAGCTGATGGCTACACCTTC
TRBV27	TRBD1	TRBJ1-4	NA	CASSSTGGRREKLFF	TGTGCCAGCAGTTCCACAGGGGGACGGCGTGAAAAACTGTTTTTT
TRBV7-3	NA	TRBJ1-2	NA	CASSLPGTDYGYTF	TGTGCCAGCAGCTTACCGGGTACGGACTATGGCTACACCTTC
TRBV6-5	TRBD2	TRBJ2-6	NA	CASRPGGSGANVLTF	TGTGCCAGCAGACCGGGAGGATCGGGGGCCAACGTCCTGACTTTC
TRBV7-2	NA	TRBJ1-1	NA	CASSFMAGQQAEAFF	TGTGCCAGCAGCTTCATGGCGGGGCAGCAAGCTGAAGCTTTCTTT
TRBV19	TRBD1	TRBJ2-3	NA	CASSRTGGPDTQYF	TGTGCCAGTAGCCGGACAGGGGGACCAGATACGCAGTATTTT
TRBV4-1	NA	TRBJ1-1	NA	CASSQDTGNTEAFF	TGCGCCAGCAGCCAAGATACAGGGAACACTGAAGCTTTCTTT
TRBV4-2	NA	TRBJ2-5	NA	CASSQNTAQETQHF	TGTGCCAGCAGCCAAAATACAGCACAAGAGACCCAGCACTTC